The 11 T cell receptor beta chains below come from one sample, sequenced in a study of blood T cell repertoires in COVID-19. Data came from immunoSEQ multiplex PCR; TCRdb stores just in-frame clones and leaves some out. The profile shows some 97,000 clones, roughly 87% of them singletons. Sequenced sample: peripheral blood. The source is a man aged 25-45 years in a cohort sampled during active COVID-19.

This chain uses TRBV16 with TRBJ1-2; D perhaps matches TRBD1 (5 bases). The CDR3 spans 14 residues. V lost 0 bases to trimming and J lost 5 bases, with 10 bases between them. The germline gives CDR1 KGHSY, CDR2 FQNENV. CDR3 in amino acids: CASSQSGTHYGYTF. The CDR3 coding sequence is TGTGCCAGCAGCCAATCCGGGACTCATTATGGCTACACCTTC.

This clone occurred once. The chain carries TRBV7-2 and TRBJ1-2; 7 nucleotides line up with TRBD1. With V trimmed by 5 bases and J by 5 bases, 14 bases remained unmatched. The germline CDR1 and CDR2 sequences are SGHTA and FQGNSA. The CDR3 covers 16 residues. The CDR3 region is CASSPKAPGTAYGYTF. The DNA of the CDR3 is TGTGCCAGCAGCCCGAAAGCCCCCGGGACAGCATATGGCTACACCTTC.

The J gene is TRBJ2-3, the V gene TRBV7-7; possibly TRBD2 for D (7 bases). Trimming took 2 bases from V and 4 from J, leaving 19 bases between them. Germline V CDR1 and CDR2: SSHAT, FNYEAQ (reference sequence). The CDR3 runs to 17 residues. CDR3 nucleotides: TGTGCCAGCAGCTTAAGTCCTCGGGGGGCGCACCCAGATACGCAGTATTTT. The encoded protein is CASSLSPRGAHPDTQYF.

V and J are TRBV30 and TRBJ2-5, with TRBD2 matching 7 bases. The J segment lost 0 bases and the V segment lost 5 bases, leaving 9 bases of the junction unmatched. Looked up from germline, CDR1 is GTSNPN and CDR2 is SVGIG (reference sequence). This CDR3 is built from 15 residues. The CDR3 DNA reads TGTGCCTGGGCTGGGGGGGGGACGTACCAAGAGACCCAGTACTTC. Its translation: CAWAGGGTYQETQYF.

The rearrangement links TRBV5-1 to TRBJ2-7, with a weak D call TRBD1 (5 bases). The V gene's germline CDR1 is SGHRS and CDR2 YFSETQ. This CDR3 region has 15 residues. V was cut by 0 bases and J by 4 bases, with 14 bases left in between. The CDR3 sequence: CASSLAVQAEYEQYF. The CDR3 DNA is TGCGCCAGCAGCTTGGCAGTACAGGCGGAATACGAGCAGTACTTC.

This clone has just one count. The V gene is TRBV2, the J gene TRBJ1-2, with D maybe TRBD1 (5 bases). V was pared by 2 bases and J by 4 bases, with 11 bases between. The V gene's germline CDR1 is SNHLY and CDR2 FYNNEI. This CDR3 spans 14 amino acids. In DNA form, the CDR3 reads TGTGCCAGCAGTGAAATGGGAAGGGGCTATGGCTACACCTTC. Its translation is CASSEMGRGYGYTF.

This chain joins TRBV7-3 and TRBJ2-3, with D possibly TRBD2 on 6 matching bases. CDR1 SGHTA and CDR2 FQGTGA come from the germline V gene. There are 14 residues in the CDR3. V shed 5 bases and J shed 1 base, with 10 bases lying between them. CDR3 region: CASSPGEGTDTQYF. DNA of the CDR3: TGTGCCAGCAGCCCCGGGGAGGGCACAGATACGCAGTATTTT.

The chain uses TRBV29-1 and TRBJ1-1, with TRBD1 as a possible D gene (6 bases). Trimming took off 4 bases at V and 0 bases at J, with 12 bases between the two ends. Germline CDR1 is SQVTM and CDR2 is ANQGSEA. There are 14 residues in the CDR3. The CDR3 is CSVVRQAMNTEAFF. CDR3 DNA sequence: TGCAGCGTTGTTCGACAGGCTATGAACACTGAAGCTTTCTTT. Variable domain in full (rest from reference TRBV29-1 and TRBJ1-1): SAVISQKPSRDICQRGTSLTIQCQVDSQVTMMFWYRQQPGQSLTLIATANQGSEATYESGFVIDKFPISRPNLTFSTLTVSNMSPEDSSIYLCSVVRQAMNTEAFFGQGTRLTVV.

This chain connects TRBV6-5 to TRBJ2-7; 7 positions agree with TRBD1. The CDR3 extends over 14 amino acids. The germline V gene has CDR1 MNHEY and CDR2 SVGAGI. Trimming at V came to 6 bases and at J to 6 bases, leaving 11 bases not matched to a gene. The CDR3 protein is CASRLQGLVGEQYF. DNA of the CDR3: TGTGCCAGCAGACTACAGGGGCTTGTAGGCGAGCAGTACTTC.

The chain links TRBV3-1 (or the pseudogene TRBV3-2) to TRBJ2-7; possible D gene TRBD2, 5 bases. Trimming pared 0 bases from V and 0 bases from J, leaving 18 bases between. This CDR3 region has 18 residues. Germline V gene lookup returns CDR1 LGHDT and CDR2 YNNKEL (reference sequence). CDR3 coding DNA: TGTGCCAGCAGCCAAGATCCCTACCGGGAACTCCGCTCCTACGAGCAGTACTTC. As protein: CASSQDPYRELRSYEQYF.

This sequence joins TRBV11-3 and TRBJ2-1, with TRBD2 identical over 7 bases. The CDR3 has 15 amino acids. Germline values: CDR1 SGHNT, CDR2 YENEEA. With 0 bases clipped from V and 6 bases from J, the junction kept 5 bases outside the gene matches. CDR3 loop: CASSLDGRGSNEQFF. Here the CDR3 DNA reads TGTGCCAGCAGCTTAGATGGGCGGGGGAGCAATGAGCAGTTCTTC. Full variable domain (missing parts from reference TRBV11-3 and TRBJ2-1): EAGVVQSPRYKIIEKKQPVAFWCNPISGHNTLYWYLQNLGQGPELLIRYENEEAVDDSQLPKDRFSAERLKGVDSTLKIQPAELGDSAVYLCASSLDGRGSNEQFFGPGTRLTVL.